This passage covers 23 T cell receptor beta chains from one sample sequenced in a study of OX40 agonist ivuxolimab in advanced cancers. The method was immunoSEQ multiplex PCR; TCRdb's version includes in-frame clones alone and lacks a portion of them. This sample carries fewer than 35,000 clones, around nine tenths of them seen once, and the ten largest clones take 9.1%. The sequencing used CD4+ or CD8+ T cells sorted from blood, collected in a trial of the OX40 agonist ivuxolimab. The receptors were sampled from an adult with an advanced solid tumor such as melanoma, head and neck, liver or kidney cancer.

The CDR3 protein is CASSLVAGGTTDTQYF. CDR3 DNA sequence: TGCGCCAGCAGCTTGGTGGCGGGAGGTACTACAGATACGCAGTATTTT. J is TRBJ2-3 and V is TRBV5-1, with 8 bases identical to TRBD2. The germline V gene has CDR1 SGHRS and CDR2 YFSETQ. The CDR3 is made up of 16 amino acids. Trimming took 0 bases from V and 3 from J; bases not matched to a gene: 6.

The genes are TRBV28 and TRBJ1-1, with 11 bases identical to TRBD1. Looked up from germline, CDR1 is MDHEN and CDR2 is SYDVKM. J lost 3 bases, V lost 2 bases, and 2 bases had no gene match. The CDR3 extends over 15 amino acids. CDR3 nucleotides: TGTGCCAGCAGTTTACTGGGACAGGGGGACACTGAAGCTTTCTTT. This encodes CASSLLGQGDTEAFF.

This chain uses TRBV7-3 with TRBJ2-3; tentatively, D is TRBD1 or TRBD2 (5 bases each). CDR3 size: 14 residues. V was clipped by 5 bases and J by 5 bases, with 14 bases between them. The V gene's germline CDR1 is SGHTA and CDR2 FQGTGA. The CDR3 is CASSPQGGGDTQYF. DNA for the CDR3: TGTGCCAGCAGCCCTCAGGGTGGGGGAGATACGCAGTATTTT.

The chain uses TRBV27 and TRBJ2-7; the match to TRBD1 covers 8 bases. The junction had 7 bases not matched to a gene; V was cut back by 5 bases and J by 4 bases. The V gene's germline CDR1 is MNHEY and CDR2 SMNVEV (reference sequence). The CDR3 covers 14 residues. The CDR3 sequence is CASSTRTGWYEQYF. DNA of the CDR3: TGTGCCAGCAGTACAAGGACAGGGTGGTACGAGCAGTACTTC.

The chain has TRBV5-1 and TRBJ2-5, with D unresolved. Germline CDR1 and CDR2: SGHRS and YFSETQ. Trimming took 4 bases from V and 5 from J, leaving 15 bases between them. The CDR3 totals 14 residues. CDR3 amino acids: CASSPRLSGETQYF. The CDR3 coding sequence is TGCGCCAGCAGCCCCCGGCTATCCGGGGAGACCCAGTACTTC.

J is TRBJ2-2 and V is TRBV6-4, with 7 bases aligning to TRBD2. The J segment lost 0 bases and the V segment lost 0 bases, leaving 1 base of the junction unmatched. CDR1 is MRHNA and CDR2 is SNTAGT in the germline V gene. The CDR3 length is 16 residues. The CDR3 loop reads CASSDSGTTNTGELFF. The CDR3 DNA reads TGTGCCAGCAGTGACTCAGGGACTACGAACACCGGGGAGCTGTTTTTT.

The V gene is TRBV7-3, the J gene TRBJ1-1; 9 bases line up with TRBD1. Trimming cost V 5 bases and J 2 bases; bases outside gene matches: 3. This CDR3 is 14 amino acids long. Per the germline V gene, CDR1 is SGHTA and CDR2 is FQGTGA. The CDR3 protein is CASSPDRGNTEAFF. For the CDR3, the DNA is TGTGCCAGCAGCCCGGACAGGGGAAACACTGAAGCTTTCTTT.

The chain uses TRBV29-1 and TRBJ2-3, with D perhaps matching TRBD1 or TRBD2 (6 bases each). This CDR3 has 15 residues. Trimming took 3 bases from V and 4 from J, leaving 17 bases between them. Germline values: CDR1 SQVTM, CDR2 ANQGSEA. This CDR3 reads CSVDEPSGAPDTQYF. The CDR3 coding sequence is TGCAGCGTTGACGAGCCATCGGGGGCCCCAGATACGCAGTATTTT.

The chain is built from TRBV28 and TRBJ1-2; D remains ambiguous. The germline V gene has CDR1 MDHEN and CDR2 SYDVKM. The CDR3 covers 16 residues. The germline V and J ends were trimmed by 6 bases and 5 bases, with 22 bases remaining between them. The CDR3 region is CASRAYGRPGGYGYTF. The CDR3 coding sequence is TGTGCCAGCAGGGCCTACGGGCGTCCGGGAGGGTATGGCTACACCTTC.

The J gene is TRBJ1-1, the V gene TRBV7-6; D gene ambiguous. Between the trimmed V and J ends, which lost 0 bases and 0 bases, there was a span of 11 bases. Germline V gives CDR1 SGHVS, CDR2 FNYEAQ. The CDR3 spans 16 residues. The CDR3 bases are TGTGCCAGCAGCTTAGCGGGAGGGCCCTTGAACACTGAAGCTTTCTTT. Translated, it gives CASSLAGGPLNTEAFF.

The genes are TRBV9 and TRBJ2-1; no firm D call. Between the trimmed V and J ends, which lost 9 bases and 1 base, there was a span of 14 bases. The CDR3 consists of 14 residues. From germline, CDR1 is SGDLS and CDR2 YYNGEE. The CDR3 sequence: CATKVGGSYNEQFF. The CDR3 DNA reads as TGTGCCACCAAGGTCGGCGGATCCTACAATGAGCAGTTCTTC. The whole variable domain, remainder taken from reference TRBV9 and TRBJ2-1, is DSGVTQTPKHLITATGQRVTLRCSPRSGDLSVYWYQQSLDQGLQFLIQYYNGEERAKGNILERFSAQQFPDLHSELNLSSLELGDSALYFCATKVGGSYNEQFFGPGTRLTVL.

J is TRBJ2-2 and V is TRBV29-1; TRBD2 matches at 12 bases. With V trimmed by 4 bases and J by 5 bases, 2 bases remained unmatched. Germline V gene sequence: CDR1 SQVTM, CDR2 ANQGSEA. The CDR3 totals 14 residues. CDR3: CSVGLAGGTGELFF. The CDR3 bases are TGCAGCGTTGGGCTAGCGGGAGGGACCGGGGAGCTGTTTTTT.

The V gene is TRBV5-5, the J gene TRBJ1-1, with D maybe TRBD1 (5 bases). The CDR3 is 14 residues long. The V end lost 5 bases, the J end lost 1 base, and 12 bases lay between the germline ends. Germline-derived CDR1 and CDR2 are SGHKS and YYEKEE (reference sequence). The CDR3: CASSPDIGNTEAFF. The CDR3 nucleotides read TGTGCCAGCAGTCCGGACATCGGGAACACTGAAGCTTTCTTT. Full variable domain (missing parts from reference TRBV5-5 and TRBJ1-1): DAGVTQSPTHLIKTRGQQVTLRCSPISGHKSVSWYQQVLGQGPQFIFQYYEKEERGRGNFPDRFSARQFPNYSSELNVNALLLGDSALYLCASSPDIGNTEAFFGQGTRLTVV.

The chain employs TRBV7-2 and TRBJ2-5; no definite D call. Germline CDR1 and CDR2: SGHTA and FQGNSA. V was pared by 0 bases and J by 2 bases, with 7 bases between. The CDR3 spans 14 residues. The CDR3 loop is CASSLAGLQETQYF. CDR3 sequence (DNA): TGTGCCAGCAGCTTAGCTGGGTTGCAAGAGACCCAGTACTTC.

This rearrangement joins TRBV5-1 to TRBJ1-1; D might be TRBD1 (5 bases). Germline V CDR1 and CDR2: SGHRS, YFSETQ. Trimming left V 4 bases short and J 7 bases short, with 17 bases between. The CDR3 extends over 14 amino acids. For the CDR3, the DNA is TGCGCCAGCAGCCGGTTGACGGGGGGTAATGAAGCTTTCTTT. Protein sequence: CASSRLTGGNEAFF.

V usage is TRBV2 and J usage is TRBJ2-1, with TRBD2 matching over 10 bases. The V gene's germline CDR1 is SNHLY and CDR2 FYNNEI. The CDR3 contains 15 residues. V lost 7 bases and J lost 5; bases outside the gene matches: 8. This CDR3 is CASISPGLAHNEQFF. In DNA form, the CDR3 reads TGTGCCAGCATCTCGCCGGGACTAGCGCACAATGAGCAGTTCTTC.

This clone showed up just a few times. The rearrangement uses TRBV20-1 and TRBJ1-1; D remains ambiguous. V shed 3 bases and J shed 10 bases, with 9 bases lying between them. The CDR3 is made up of 10 amino acids. Germline CDR1 reads DFQATT; CDR2 reads SNEGSKA (reference sequence). The CDR3 nucleotides read TGCAGTGCTAGTCTGGGCGCAGCTTTCTTT. Residues: CSASLGAAFF.

The genes are TRBV19 and TRBJ1-6, with unresolved D. This CDR3 contains 11 residues. The germline V gene encodes CDR1 LNHDA and CDR2 SQIVND (reference sequence). V lost 9 bases and J 12 bases, leaving 12 bases between the germline ends. The CDR3: CASQTPGPLHF. The CDR3 DNA reads TGTGCCAGCCAGACCCCGGGACCCCTCCACTTT.

This clone was observed a single time. This chain connects TRBV28 to TRBJ2-7; D not resolved. V lost 3 bases and J 5 bases, leaving 8 bases between the germline ends. This CDR3 comprises 12 residues. From germline, CDR1 is MDHEN and CDR2 SYDVKM. The CDR3 reads CASSLLRDEQYF. The CDR3 nucleotides are TGTGCCAGCAGTTTGTTAAGGGACGAGCAGTACTTC.

V and J are TRBV7-3 and TRBJ2-2; TRBD1 matches 7 bases. Looked up from germline, CDR1 is SGHTA and CDR2 is FQGTGA. The CDR3 runs to 14 residues. The ends lost 4 bases at V and 6 bases at J; junction bases unmatched: 5. The CDR3 DNA reads TGTGCCAGCAGCTCAGTCGACAGGGCCGGGGAGCTGTTTTTT. Protein product: CASSSVDRAGELFF.

V gene TRBV9 combines with J gene TRBJ2-7; D perhaps matches TRBD2 (6 bases). The ends were cut back, 0 bases at V and 7 bases at J, with 17 bases in the middle. The germline V gene has CDR1 SGDLS and CDR2 YYNGEE. The length of the CDR3 is 15 residues. CDR3 residues: CASSVDARRALEQYF. Here the CDR3 DNA reads TGTGCCAGCAGCGTAGACGCGCGGAGGGCCTTAGAGCAGTACTTC. Drawing the rest from reference TRBV9 and TRBJ2-7, the complete variable domain is DSGVTQTPKHLITATGQRVTLRCSPRSGDLSVYWYQQSLDQGLQFLIQYYNGEERAKGNILERFSAQQFPDLHSELNLSSLELGDSALYFCASSVDARRALEQYFGPGTRLTVT.

The rearrangement joins TRBV5-5 to TRBJ1-3; no clear D. Germline assignment: CDR1 SGHKS and CDR2 YYEKEE (reference sequence). V lost 0 bases, J lost 1 base, and 8 bases lay in between. CDR3 length: 15 amino acids. The CDR3: CASSLVWESGNTIYF. The CDR3 DNA reads as TGTGCCAGCAGCTTGGTCTGGGAATCTGGAAACACCATATATTTT.

This chain connects TRBV27 to TRBJ1-5; D gene uncertain. Looked up from germline, CDR1 is MNHEY and CDR2 is SMNVEV (reference sequence). CDR3 length: 13 residues. V was clipped by 4 bases and J by 7 bases, with 11 bases between them. This CDR3 is CASSSWGRQPQHF. The CDR3 DNA follows: TGTGCCAGCAGTTCCTGGGGAAGGCAGCCCCAGCATTTT.